This T cell receptor beta chain was obtained from a study of T cells in Graves' hyperthyroidism and ophthalmopathy. Study at large: The authors collected peripheral blood at initial diagnosis, before any treatment.

This clonotype came up once. It was uncontrolled infection, other autoimmune disease, pregnancy or lactation that excluded patients. The PBMCs had their origin in roughly 9.8 ml of fresh peripheral blood. The CDR3 has 13 residues. CDR1 LGHNA and CDR2 YNFKEQ come from the germline V gene. J lost 6 bases, V lost 2 bases, and 1 base had no gene match. Amplification targeted TCR beta CDR3 regions from RNA transcripts. First-round RT-PCR with HTBI primers amplified the TCR CDR3 region. Each CDR3 protein is one row after TCRdb ran MiXCR on the multiplex PCR reads. The top ten clones hold over 30% of a sample with about 640,000 distinct CDR3 sequences, less than 25% of them seen once.

The chain recombines TRBV4-2 with TRBJ1-2, with 9 bases that match TRBD1. The source is a man aged 25 to 40 with Graves' ophthalmopathy. The sample taken for sequencing was blood. DNA for the CDR3: TGTGCCAGCAGCCAAACAGGGGGCGATGGCTACACCTTC. This encodes CASSQTGGDGYTF.